A single T cell receptor (beta chain) is shown here with its context. Residents of 24 US areas, aged about 18 to 89 years, made up the participants. Self-reported history from a screening survey and questionnaire set each donor's cohort. This entry comes from a study of blood T cell repertoires in COVID-19. From germline, CDR1 is SQVTM and CDR2 ANQGSEA. This CDR3 has 14 amino acids. Trimming cost V 3 bases and J 12 bases, with 20 bases left between them. Repertoires were generated with immunoSEQ multiplex PCR, while TCRdb's copy carries only in-frame clones and drops some. The data hold around 220,000 clones, with around 88% observed a single time.

The source is a woman aged 50 to 60 with acute COVID-19. Sequences were obtained from PBMCs or T cells enriched from blood (not recorded which). This chain links TRBV29-1 with TRBJ1-4; D might be TRBD1 (5 bases). The CDR3 sequence is CSVDRAWEPGELFF. The DNA of the CDR3 is TGCAGCGTTGACAGGGCTTGGGAGCCGGGGGAACTGTTTTTT.